Listed below are T cell receptor beta chains from one sample, sequenced in a study of identical twins. Each CDR3 protein is one row after TCRdb ran MiXCR on the 5' RACE reads. The sample lists 690,000 or so distinct CDR3 sequences; roughly 6% were seen once. The sequenced sample was naive T cells sorted from blood. These receptors were taken from a man aged 18 to 30 in good health. CDR3s include the opening cysteine and the closing phenylalanine or tryptophan. Each record gives: D gene, clone size, V gene, J gene, CDR3 protein, CDR3 DNA. The D gene is left open where the match is weak. Expanded clones are given a class, and other clones once, few, many or no size at all.

d_gene: TRBD2
abundance: many
v_gene: TRBV4-2
j_gene: TRBJ2-3
CDR3aa: CASSQEVAGVSDTQYF
CDR3nt: TGTGCCAGCAGCCAAGAGGTAGCGGGAGTATCAGATACGCAGTATTTT

d_gene: .
abundance: many
v_gene: TRBV4-3
j_gene: TRBJ2-1
CDR3aa: CASSQVQGPQFF
CDR3nt: TGCGCCAGCAGCCAAGTTCAGGGCCCGCAGTTCTTC

d_gene: .
abundance: few
v_gene: TRBV14
j_gene: TRBJ2-2
CDR3aa: CASSDWAKGWGELFF
CDR3nt: TGTGCCAGCAGCGATTGGGCAAAGGGCTGGGGGGAGCTGTTTTTT

d_gene: TRBD2
abundance: many
v_gene: TRBV10-3
j_gene: TRBJ2-1
CDR3aa: CAIGTSGEGEQFF
CDR3nt: TGTGCCATAGGGACTAGCGGAGAAGGTGAGCAGTTCTTC

d_gene: .
abundance: many
v_gene: TRBV4-1
j_gene: TRBJ2-1
CDR3aa: CASSQGGNEQFF
CDR3nt: TGTGCCAGCAGTCAAGGAGGGAATGAGCAGTTCTTC

d_gene: TRBD2
abundance: many
v_gene: TRBV7-9
j_gene: TRBJ2-1
CDR3aa: CASSMSRESEQFF
CDR3nt: TGTGCCAGCAGTATGTCGCGGGAGAGCGAGCAGTTCTTC

d_gene: TRBD2
abundance: many
v_gene: TRBV9
j_gene: TRBJ2-1
CDR3aa: CASSVAAGGPMEQFF
CDR3nt: TGTGCCAGCAGCGTAGCGGCGGGAGGGCCGATGGAGCAGTTCTTC

d_gene: .
abundance: few
v_gene: TRBV5-1
j_gene: TRBJ2-1
CDR3aa: CASSLVGDPFYNEQFF
CDR3nt: TGCGCCAGCAGCTTGGTTGGGGATCCATTCTACAATGAGCAGTTCTTC

d_gene: .
abundance: many
v_gene: TRBV28
j_gene: TRBJ2-5
CDR3aa: CASSFYGMNQETQYF
CDR3nt: TGTGCCAGCAGTTTCTATGGTATGAACCAAGAGACCCAGTACTTC

d_gene: .
abundance: many
v_gene: TRBV5-5
j_gene: TRBJ1-1
CDR3aa: CASSQVGGVNTEAFF
CDR3nt: TGTGCCAGCAGCCAGGTGGGAGGGGTGAACACTGAAGCTTTCTTT

d_gene: TRBD2
abundance: many
v_gene: TRBV12-3/TRBV12-4
j_gene: TRBJ2-1
CDR3aa: CASSPRTSGEGNEQFF
CDR3nt: TGTGCCAGCAGTCCCAGGACTAGCGGGGAGGGGAATGAGCAGTTCTTC

d_gene: TRBD1
abundance: many
v_gene: TRBV24-1
j_gene: TRBJ2-2
CDR3aa: CATSDPTWDSANTGELFF
CDR3nt: TGTGCCACCAGTGATCCCACGTGGGACAGCGCGAACACCGGGGAGCTGTTTTTT

d_gene: TRBD2
abundance: many
v_gene: TRBV5-1
j_gene: TRBJ2-3
CDR3aa: CASSSSLAGGTDTQYF
CDR3nt: TGCGCCAGCAGCTCCTCCCTAGCGGGGGGCACAGATACGCAGTATTTT

d_gene: TRBD1
abundance: .
v_gene: TRBV5-1
j_gene: TRBJ2-5
CDR3aa: CASSLGGTEIQETQYF
CDR3nt: TGCGCCAGCAGCTTGGGGGGGACAGAGATACAAGAGACCCAGTACTTC

d_gene: .
abundance: .
v_gene: TRBV27
j_gene: TRBJ2-5
CDR3aa: CASRPGPRETQYF
CDR3nt: TGTGCCAGCAGACCGGGACCTCGAGAGACCCAGTACTTC

d_gene: .
abundance: .
v_gene: TRBV6-5
j_gene: TRBJ2-1
CDR3aa: CASSWSGQGRYNEQFF
CDR3nt: TGTGCCAGCAGTTGGTCGGGGCAGGGGAGGTACAATGAGCAGTTCTTC

d_gene: TRBD1
abundance: few
v_gene: TRBV5-6
j_gene: TRBJ2-4
CDR3aa: CASSLVGQRSNIQYF
CDR3nt: TGTGCCAGCAGCTTGGTGGGACAGCGATCTAACATTCAGTACTTC

d_gene: TRBD1
abundance: many
v_gene: TRBV7-9
j_gene: TRBJ1-1
CDR3aa: CASRGQGIGTEAFF
CDR3nt: TGTGCCAGCAGAGGACAGGGGATCGGCACTGAAGCTTTCTTT

d_gene: .
abundance: many
v_gene: TRBV18
j_gene: TRBJ1-5
CDR3aa: CASSPAERQPQHF
CDR3nt: TGTGCCAGCTCACCCGCGGAGCGTCAGCCCCAGCATTTT

d_gene: .
abundance: few
v_gene: TRBV5-1
j_gene: TRBJ2-1
CDR3aa: CASSLVRGDEQFF
CDR3nt: TGCGCCAGCAGCTTGGTCAGGGGAGATGAGCAGTTCTTC

d_gene: .
abundance: few
v_gene: TRBV9
j_gene: TRBJ2-1
CDR3aa: CASSSGGIGRVGYNEQFF
CDR3nt: TGTGCCAGCAGCTCAGGGGGGATCGGGAGGGTTGGTTATAATGAGCAGTTCTTC

d_gene: .
abundance: few
v_gene: TRBV4-3
j_gene: TRBJ2-1
CDR3aa: CASSQGVPGVNEQFF
CDR3nt: TGCGCCAGCAGCCAAGGGGTCCCAGGGGTCAATGAGCAGTTCTTC

d_gene: .
abundance: .
v_gene: TRBV29-1
j_gene: TRBJ1-3
CDR3aa: CSVAGAGGPGNTIYF
CDR3nt: TGCAGCGTCGCCGGAGCCGGGGGACCTGGAAACACCATATATTTT

d_gene: .
abundance: many
v_gene: TRBV10-3
j_gene: TRBJ2-1
CDR3aa: CAISDSTQYNEQFF
CDR3nt: TGTGCCATCAGTGACTCGACCCAGTACAATGAGCAGTTCTTC

d_gene: TRBD1
abundance: .
v_gene: TRBV28
j_gene: TRBJ1-4
CDR3aa: CASTSGGGVEKLFF
CDR3nt: TGTGCCAGCACTTCAGGGGGAGGTGTTGAAAAACTGTTTTTT

d_gene: .
abundance: many
v_gene: TRBV3-1
j_gene: TRBJ1-2
CDR3aa: CASSQGNGQLNYGYTF
CDR3nt: TGTGCCAGCAGCCAAGGGAATGGACAGCTTAACTATGGCTACACCTTC

d_gene: .
abundance: once
v_gene: TRBV20-1
j_gene: TRBJ2-5
CDR3aa: CSALAYQETQYF
CDR3nt: TGCAGTGCGTTAGCGTATCAAGAGACCCAGTACTTC